The clone carrying this T cell receptor beta chain is a singleton in its sample. Its antigen is not known. This CDR3 comprises 15 residues. Trimming took off 10 bases at V and 2 bases at J, with 18 bases between the two ends. In germline, CDR1 is ENHRY, CDR2 SYGVKD. The sample comes from a study of cytomegalovirus exposure and HLA in healthy donors. On the study more broadly: In a later analysis, it was reported that the 110 or so validation repertoires had been produced on the same platform as the 700 or so repertoires belonging to the first cohort.

The assay was immunoSEQ multiplex PCR, and TCRdb's table has in-frame clones only and misses some. The sample shows around 170,000 clones, 85% of them seen only once. Whole-study findings and limits: For cytomegalovirus status, the classifier reportedly gave diagnoses with high specificity and sensitivity. It was 150 to 200 TCR beta chains that were listed as cytomegalovirus-associated.

Sequenced material: PBMCs. The rearrangement uses TRBV10-3 and TRBJ1-3, with D maybe TRBD1 (5 bases). This clonotype originated in a man between 18 and 29 years old in good health and CMV-seropositive. CDR3 DNA sequence: TGTGCCACCCACGGAGGGGCTCAGGCTGGAAACACCATATATTTT. Protein: CATHGGAQAGNTIYF.